A selection of T cell receptor beta chains follows, all from one sample in a study of blood T cell repertoires in COVID-19. Sequencing was performed with immunoSEQ multiplex PCR; in TCRdb, only in-frame clones are kept and a portion is missing. This table has 200,000 to 250,000 clones, 85% appearing once. The sequenced sample consisted of PBMCs or T cells enriched from blood (not recorded which). Receptor source: a man aged 35 to 55 who had recovered from COVID-19. CDR3s include the opening cysteine and the closing phenylalanine or tryptophan. Each record gives: D gene, clone size, J gene, V gene, CDR3 DNA, CDR3 protein. D genes are given only for firm matches. Part of the rows lack a size; the others show once, few, many or a class for expanded clones.

- | - | TRBJ1-1 | TRBV3-1/TRBV3-2 | TGTGCCAGCAGCTCGACCAGGGACACTGAAGCTTTCTTT | CASSSTRDTEAFF
TRBD1 | - | TRBJ2-7 | TRBV6-6 | TGTGCCAGCAGTCGAAAGGGGTACGGGACAGGGGGGTACGAGCAGTACTTC | CASSRKGYGTGGYEQYF
TRBD2 | - | TRBJ2-3 | TRBV19 | TGTGCCAGTAGTAATTACGGGAGGTCAGCAGATACGCAGTATTTT | CASSNYGRSADTQYF
- | - | TRBJ2-1 | TRBV7-8 | TGTGCCAGCAGCTTTGGAGGGTACAATGAGCAGTTCTTC | CASSFGGYNEQFF
- | - | TRBJ1-1 | TRBV6-5 | TGTGCCAGCTTTGGAGACTTCTCAGCTTTCTTT | CASFGDFSAFF
- | - | TRBJ1-1 | TRBV4-3 | TGCGCCAGCAGCCAAGTAGGGGTGCCTAAGTCTGAAGCTTTCTTT | CASSQVGVPKSEAFF
- | once | TRBJ2-7 | TRBV7-9 | TGTGCCAGCAGCTTAACGGGGGACGGAGCTACCTACGAGCAGTACTTC | CASSLTGDGATYEQYF
TRBD1 | few | TRBJ2-7 | TRBV18 | TGTGCCAGCTCACCATTGGGACAGGGTCAGGTCGAGCAGTACTTC | CASSPLGQGQVEQYF
TRBD1 | - | TRBJ1-5 | TRBV29-1 | TGCAGCGTTGCAGGACAGGACAATCAGCCCCAGCATTTT | CSVAGQDNQPQHF
TRBD1 | - | TRBJ1-2 | TRBV24-1 | TGTGCCACCAGCCCGGGACAGGGGAACTATGGCTACACCTTC | CATSPGQGNYGYTF
- | - | TRBJ2-1 | TRBV10-3 | TGTGCCATCAGTGGCGGCGGGGAACGCTACAATGAGCAGTTCTTC | CAISGGGERYNEQFF
- | - | TRBJ2-7 | TRBV18 | TGTGCCAGCTCTCTCAGTCCTTCTTCCTACGAGCAGTACTTC | CASSLSPSSYEQYF
- | - | TRBJ1-1 | TRBV19 | - | CASSMGQYFGAFF
- | - | TRBJ1-1 | TRBV13 | TGTGCCAGCAGCTTAGGGACGGGAATGCTGGCTTTCTTT | CASSLGTGMLAFF
- | - | TRBJ2-3 | TRBV29-1 | TGCAGCGTTGAAGATTCCGCGGATACGCAGTATTTT | CSVEDSADTQYF